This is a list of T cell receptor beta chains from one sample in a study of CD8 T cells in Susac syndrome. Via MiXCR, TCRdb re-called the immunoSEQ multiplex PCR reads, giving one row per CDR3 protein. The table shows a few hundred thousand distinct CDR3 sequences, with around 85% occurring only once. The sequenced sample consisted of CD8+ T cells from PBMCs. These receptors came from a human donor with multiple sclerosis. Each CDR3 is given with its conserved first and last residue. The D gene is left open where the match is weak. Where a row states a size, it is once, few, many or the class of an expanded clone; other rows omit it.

cdr3_nt: TGTGCCAGCAGCCGTTTTTCAGGACTAGCGGGACACACCGGGGAGCTGTTTTTT
cdr3_aa: CASSRFSGLAGHTGELFF
v_call: TRBV11-2
j_call: TRBJ2-2
clone_size: NA
d_call: TRBD2

cdr3_nt: TGTGCCAGCAGCGCTCCCTTCTTGGCTAATGAGCAGTTCTTC
cdr3_aa: CASSAPFLANEQFF
v_call: TRBV11-3
j_call: TRBJ2-1
clone_size: NA
d_call: NA

cdr3_nt: TGCAGCGTTGAAACAGATGGACGACAGGGGGATACAGATACGCAGTATTTT
cdr3_aa: CSVETDGRQGDTDTQYF
v_call: TRBV29-1
j_call: TRBJ2-3
clone_size: NA
d_call: TRBD1

cdr3_nt: TGTGCCAGCCACACCCTCTTGGGGAAGGGTCTCTACAATGAGCAGTTCTTC
cdr3_aa: CASHTLLGKGLYNEQFF
v_call: TRBV28
j_call: TRBJ2-1
clone_size: once
d_call: NA

cdr3_nt: TGTGCCTGGAGTGGCCGGGACAGGCCATCCTACGAGCAGTACTTC
cdr3_aa: CAWSGRDRPSYEQYF
v_call: TRBV30
j_call: TRBJ2-7
clone_size: NA
d_call: TRBD1

cdr3_nt: TGCAGTGCTAGGGGTTGGGACAGCTCCTTCTACAATGAGCAGTTCTTC
cdr3_aa: CSARGWDSSFYNEQFF
v_call: TRBV20-1
j_call: TRBJ2-1
clone_size: NA
d_call: TRBD1

cdr3_nt: TGTGCCTGGAGTTTAGCGGGTGGCGCAGATACGCAGTATTTT
cdr3_aa: CAWSLAGGADTQYF
v_call: TRBV30
j_call: TRBJ2-3
clone_size: few
d_call: TRBD2

cdr3_nt: TGTGCCAGCAGTCTCGACGGGGGGACAGTTACCGGGGAGCTGTTTTTT
cdr3_aa: CASSLDGGTVTGELFF
v_call: TRBV7-6
j_call: TRBJ2-2
clone_size: few
d_call: NA

cdr3_nt: TGCGCCAGCAGCCGCTCATCCCGGAGCTCCTACAATGAGCAGTTCTTC
cdr3_aa: CASSRSSRSSYNEQFF
v_call: TRBV4-1
j_call: TRBJ2-1
clone_size: NA
d_call: NA

cdr3_nt: TGCGCCAGCAGCCCAGGGCCGGGACAGGGGGGAGGCTACGAGCAGTACTTC
cdr3_aa: CASSPGPGQGGGYEQYF
v_call: TRBV4-1
j_call: TRBJ2-7
clone_size: NA
d_call: TRBD1

cdr3_nt: TGTGCCAGTAATTCCCCGTCGCTGGGGATGAACACTGAAGCTTTCTTT
cdr3_aa: CASNSPSLGMNTEAFF
v_call: TRBV19
j_call: TRBJ1-1
clone_size: NA
d_call: NA